This passage covers 3 T cell receptor beta chains from one sample sequenced in a study of T cell responses to AZD1222 COVID-19 vaccine. The assay was immunoSEQ multiplex PCR, and TCRdb's table has in-frame clones only and misses some. The sample contains about 160,000 clones, around 90% of which appear only once. The starting material was peripheral blood, obtained on day 0 of AZD1222 vaccination. Receptors were obtained from an adult in good health.

The V call is TRBV5-5, the J call TRBJ2-3; 7 positions agree with TRBD2. This CDR3 has 14 residues. The J segment lost 3 bases and the V segment lost 1 base, leaving 2 bases of the junction unmatched. The germline CDR1 and CDR2 sequences are SGHKS and YYEKEE (reference sequence). DNA of the CDR3: TGTGCCAGCAGCTTGATCGGGGGGACAGATACGCAGTATTTT. This sequence encodes CASSLIGGTDTQYF. The whole variable domain, remainder taken from reference TRBV5-5 and TRBJ2-3, is DAGVTQSPTHLIKTRGQQVTLRCSPISGHKSVSWYQQVLGQGPQFIFQYYEKEERGRGNFPDRFSARQFPNYSSELNVNALLLGDSALYLCASSLIGGTDTQYFGPGTRLTVL.

The chain couples TRBV7-2 to TRBJ2-7; D may be TRBD2 (5 bases). The germline V gene encodes CDR1 SGHTA and CDR2 FQGNSA. The V end was cut by 0 bases, the J end by 6 bases, with 18 bases between. This CDR3 has 16 residues. DNA of the CDR3: TGTGCCAGCAGCTTAGCCCCCGCACTTGCACTAGGCGAGCAGTACTTC. It yields the protein CASSLAPALALGEQYF.

This clone was counted once. This rearrangement joins TRBV6-6 to TRBJ1-6; no definite D call. The CDR3 sequence is 14 residues long. Germline CDR1 and CDR2: MNHNY and SVGAGI (reference sequence). Trimming removed 1 base at V and 7 bases at J, with 8 bases between. The DNA of the CDR3 is TGTGCCAGCAGTTACTATATCTCCAATTCACCCCTCCACTTT. It is translated as CASSYYISNSPLHF.